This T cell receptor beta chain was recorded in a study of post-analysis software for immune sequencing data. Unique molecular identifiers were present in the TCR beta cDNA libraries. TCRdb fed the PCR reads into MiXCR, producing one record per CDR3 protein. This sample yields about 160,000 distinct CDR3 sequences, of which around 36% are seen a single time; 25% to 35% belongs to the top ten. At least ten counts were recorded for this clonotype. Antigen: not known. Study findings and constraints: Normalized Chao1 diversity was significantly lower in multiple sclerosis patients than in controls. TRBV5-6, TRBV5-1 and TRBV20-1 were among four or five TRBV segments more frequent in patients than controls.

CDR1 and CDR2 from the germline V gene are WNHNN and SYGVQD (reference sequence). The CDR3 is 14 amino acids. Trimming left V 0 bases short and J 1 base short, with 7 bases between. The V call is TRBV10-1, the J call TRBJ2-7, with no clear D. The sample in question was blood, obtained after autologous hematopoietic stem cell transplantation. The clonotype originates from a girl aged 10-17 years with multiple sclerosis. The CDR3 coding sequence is TGCGCCAGCAGTGAGTCTCTTGGATCCTACGAGCAGTACTTC. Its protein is CASSESLGSYEQYF.